The 21 T cell receptor beta chains below all came from one sample that was sequenced in a study of T cells after yellow fever vaccination. One entry per CDR3 protein, called by TCRdb with MiXCR from the 5' RACE reads. The data show 620,000 or so distinct CDR3 sequences, 9% to 15% seen once. Sample: PBMCs, taken on the day of the yellow fever booster vaccination. Receptors originate from a man aged 30 to 39 who received the YFV17D yellow fever vaccine.

The gene calls are TRBV20-1 and TRBJ1-2; D may be TRBD1 (5 bases). Trimming left V 1 base short and J 4 bases short, with 13 bases between. Germline loops: CDR1 DFQATT, CDR2 SNEGSKA (reference sequence). This CDR3 spans 14 amino acids. CDR3 amino acids: CSARGGTGSYGYTF. The CDR3 DNA follows: TGCAGTGCTAGAGGCGGCACAGGTAGCTATGGCTACACCTTC.

This clonotype has more than one count but fewer than ten. V is TRBV10-2 and J is TRBJ2-3; possibly TRBD1 or TRBD2 for D (7 bases each). V was trimmed by 1 base and J by 3 bases, leaving 14 bases between them. The CDR3 contains 16 residues. Germline loops: CDR1 WSHSY, CDR2 SAAADI. The CDR3 sequence: CASSEFRGRGTDTQYF. The DNA of the CDR3 is TGCGCCAGCAGTGAGTTTAGGGGGCGGGGGACAGATACGCAGTATTTT.

V gene TRBV20-1 combines with J gene TRBJ2-7; 10 bases are shared with TRBD2. The CDR3 is made up of 13 amino acids. Germline-derived CDR1 and CDR2 are DFQATT and SNEGSKA (reference sequence). V shed 6 bases, J shed 4 bases, and the junction held 6 bases outside the gene matches. In DNA form, the CDR3 reads TGCAGTGCCCGGACTAGCGGTTTATACGAGCAGTACTTC. As protein: CSARTSGLYEQYF.

The V call is TRBV7-2, the J call TRBJ2-7; 8 bases match TRBD2. There are 16 residues in the CDR3. J was trimmed by 6 bases and V by 3 bases; bases with no gene match: 13. Germline CDR1 SGHTA, CDR2 FQGNSA. The DNA for the CDR3 is TGTGCCAGCAGCTTCGCGGATAGCGGGAAAGGGGGCGAGCAGTACTTC. This sequence encodes CASSFADSGKGGEQYF.

This clonotype occurred a few times. V is TRBV18 and J is TRBJ1-3; D not certain. Germline V gives CDR1 KGHSH, CDR2 LQKENI. CDR3 length: 15 amino acids. The ends were cut back, 1 base at V and 5 bases at J, with 12 bases in the middle. The CDR3 region is CASSPQAQVRNTIYF. The CDR3 nucleotides read TGTGCCAGCTCACCACAAGCCCAGGTCCGAAACACCATATATTTT.

In this sample, this clonotype turned up a few times. CDR3 DNA sequence: TGTGCCAGCAGTCCGTGGGACAGGGTGGTCTACGAGCAGTACTTC. Translation: CASSPWDRVVYEQYF. The genes are TRBV27 and TRBJ2-7; the match to TRBD1 covers 9 bases. Germline V lookup: CDR1 MNHEY, CDR2 SMNVEV (reference sequence). The CDR3 covers 15 residues. V dropped 5 bases and J dropped 3; count of bases not matched to a gene: 8.

This chain links TRBV7-9 with TRBJ1-4; 10 positions match TRBD1. CDR1 is SEHNR, CDR2 FQNEAQ, per germline (reference sequence). Losses at the gene ends were 10 bases for V and 0 bases for J; bases not matched to a gene: 8. The CDR3 consists of 16 residues. The CDR3 coding sequence is TGTGCCACCAGATCCGGGACAGGGGCAACTAATGAAAAACTGTTTTTT. Encoded protein: CATRSGTGATNEKLFF.

This clonotype was seen a handful of times. This sequence joins TRBV29-1 and TRBJ2-3; the D is unclear. This CDR3 region has 14 residues. Per the germline V gene, CDR1 is SQVTM and CDR2 is ANQGSEA. Trimming took 4 bases from V and 2 from J, leaving 13 bases between them. The CDR3 sequence: CSVVRRSITDTQYF. The CDR3 DNA reads TGCAGCGTTGTTCGTCGGAGCATCACAGATACGCAGTATTTT.

This clonotype was seen a few times. The rearrangement uses TRBV5-1 and TRBJ2-5; 9 nucleotides agree with TRBD1. The germline V gene encodes CDR1 SGHRS and CDR2 YFSETQ. J was trimmed by 5 bases and V by 4 bases; bases with no gene match: 6. The CDR3 length is 14 residues. The CDR3: CASSPGQGFETQYF. The DNA of the CDR3 is TGCGCCAGCAGCCCGGGACAGGGCTTTGAGACCCAGTACTTC.

This clonotype has a handful of counts. The chain carries TRBV7-9 and TRBJ2-1; weak D call: TRBD2 (6 bases). Germline V gene sequence: CDR1 SEHNR, CDR2 FQNEAQ (reference sequence). The CDR3 runs to 15 residues. V dropped 0 bases and J dropped 5 bases, with 11 bases sitting between them. This CDR3 is CASSLAAGMNNEQFF. The CDR3 DNA sequence: TGTGCCAGCAGCTTAGCCGCGGGGATGAACAATGAGCAGTTCTTC.

This clonotype occurred a few times. The chain joins TRBV7-8 to TRBJ1-1, with D uncertain. CDR3 length: 11 amino acids. With 1 base removed from V and 8 bases from J, the gap between germline ends came to 5 bases. Germline V CDR1 and CDR2: SGHVS, FQNEAQ. Here the CDR3 DNA reads TGTGCCAGCAGCTTAGAATTAGAAGCTTTCTTT. Protein sequence: CASSLELEAFF.

The gene calls are TRBV5-1 and TRBJ1-1, with D possibly being TRBD1 (6 bases). V lost 0 bases to trimming and J lost 1 base, with 7 bases between them. The length of the CDR3 is 14 residues. Germline V gives CDR1 SGHRS, CDR2 YFSETQ. CDR3 in DNA: TGCGCCAGCAGCTTGGCACAGGGGAACACTGAAGCTTTCTTT. Translating it yields CASSLAQGNTEAFF.

The chain has TRBV6-1 and TRBJ2-5; tentative D call: TRBD1 (5 bases). Germline V gene data show CDR1 as MNHNS and CDR2 as SASEGT. This CDR3 comprises 15 residues. The V gene lost 6 bases and the J gene lost 4 bases, with 18 bases spanning the gap. The CDR3 loop is CASRPLTATTETQYF. CDR3 in DNA: TGTGCCAGCAGACCTCTGACAGCTACGACAGAGACCCAGTACTTC.

The chain is built from TRBV11-1 and TRBJ2-1; TRBD2 matches 8 bases. This CDR3 contains 15 residues. Losses at the gene ends were 5 bases for V and 7 bases for J; bases not matched to a gene: 10. Germline CDR1 reads SGHAT; CDR2 reads FQDESV (reference sequence). CDR3 nucleotide sequence: TGTGCCAGCAGCCAACCCCGACTAGCGAGGAATGAGCAGTTCTTC. It yields the protein CASSQPRLARNEQFF.

This clonotype was observed at least ten times. The chain uses TRBV6-5 and TRBJ2-3; tentatively, D is TRBD1 or TRBD2 (5 bases each). The CDR3 loop spans 14 amino acids. CDR1 and CDR2 from the germline V gene are MNHEY and SVGAGI. V gave up 4 bases and J gave up 2 bases, with 10 bases separating them. CDR3 DNA: TGTGCCAGCAGTTCGGGACGGCTCACAGATACGCAGTATTTT. This gives the protein CASSSGRLTDTQYF.

The chain recombines TRBV29-1 with TRBJ2-7, with 7 bases aligning to TRBD1. There are 13 residues in the CDR3. V shed 7 bases and J 5 bases; nucleotides not matched to a gene: 11. Germline CDR1 and CDR2: SQVTM and ANQGSEA. The CDR3 DNA reads TGCAGCGCCCTCTCCAGAGGGGGCGACGAGCAGTACTTC. It yields the protein CSALSRGGDEQYF.

V and J are TRBV4-3 and TRBJ1-1; D remains unclear. Trimming removed 4 bases from V and 5 bases from J, with 14 bases in between. Germline assignment: CDR1 LGHNA and CDR2 YSLEER. There are 14 residues in the CDR3. The DNA for the CDR3 is TGCGCCAGCAGCCCGAACCCACAATCTACTGAAGCTTTCTTT. It encodes CASSPNPQSTEAFF.

This clonotype has more than one count but fewer than ten. The CDR3 sequence: CASSTWAGGPEQYF. The CDR3 nucleotides are TGTGCCAGCAGCACCTGGGCAGGGGGGCCTGAGCAGTACTTC. The chain recombines TRBV3-1 with TRBJ2-7; weak D call: TRBD1 (7 bases). Germline V gives CDR1 LGHDT, CDR2 YNNKEL (reference sequence). Trimming cost V 5 bases and J 7 bases, with 18 bases left between them. This CDR3 contains 14 residues.

The V and J genes are TRBV20-1 and TRBJ2-7, with 8 bases aligning to TRBD2. With 1 base clipped from V and 0 bases from J, the junction kept 8 bases outside the gene matches. This CDR3 is 16 amino acids long. Germline V lookup: CDR1 DFQATT, CDR2 SNEGSKA (reference sequence). This chain's CDR3 is CSARGVIGTSSYEQYF. CDR3 nucleotides: TGCAGTGCTAGAGGGGTTATCGGGACTAGCTCCTACGAGCAGTACTTC.

The rearrangement links TRBV29-1 to TRBJ2-2; D might be TRBD1 (5 bases). Trimming left V 3 bases short and J 4 bases short, with 12 bases between. The CDR3 sequence is 14 residues long. Germline values: CDR1 SQVTM, CDR2 ANQGSEA. CDR3 sequence (DNA): TGCAGCGTTGACCAGGGAAGTGGCACCGGGGAGCTGTTTTTT. This codes for CSVDQGSGTGELFF.

The table lists this clonotype with a few counts. The chain couples TRBV20-1 to TRBJ2-4; TRBD1 matches at 9 bases. The CDR3 sequence is 13 residues long. Trimming removed 1 base from V and 9 bases from J; junction bases left unmatched: 4. CDR1 and CDR2 (germline): DFQATT, SNEGSKA (reference sequence). CDR3 protein: CSARVTGQGIQYF. The CDR3 DNA sequence: TGCAGTGCTAGAGTGACGGGACAGGGCATTCAGTACTTC.